This TCR beta chain stems from a study of shared clonotypes between healthy human individuals. Sequenced by immunoSEQ multiplex PCR; TCRdb stores in-frame clones only, minus some. The table lists more than 2 million clones, over 85% of them singletons, with about 0.13% in the top ten. Sequencing was done on a sample of naive CD4+ T cells sorted from blood. The subset here: CD45RA+ positively selected. This sequence originates from a man between 18 and 35 years old in good health.

The CDR3 DNA reads TGTGCCAGCAGCTTGGTGGGGGCGGGCGGCTATGGCTACACCTTC. As protein: CASSLVGAGGYGYTF. This chain links TRBV5-6 with TRBJ1-2; possible D gene TRBD1, 6 bases. CDR1 is SGHDT and CDR2 is YYEEEE in the germline V gene. The CDR3 length is 15 residues. Trimming removed 0 bases from V and 4 bases from J, with 13 bases in between.